This is a list of T cell receptor beta chains from one sample in a study of blood T cell repertoires in COVID-19. The assay was immunoSEQ multiplex PCR, and TCRdb's table has in-frame clones only and misses some. This repertoire shows around 250,000 clones, roughly 90% found once; its top ten account for roughly 2.8%. Specimen: PBMCs or T cells enriched from blood (not recorded which). The receptor source for this set is a man aged 40-49 years who had been exposed to COVID-19. CDR3s include the opening cysteine and the closing phenylalanine or tryptophan. A D gene is named only where the DNA matches it firmly. Not all rows give a size; the values are once, few, many and, for expanded clones, a class.

V,size,J,D,CDR3,DNA
TRBV19,-,TRBJ1-2,-,CASSIEEGRPYGYTF,TGTGCCAGTAGTATCGAGGAGGGCCGACCCTATGGCTACACCTTC
TRBV3-1/TRBV3-2,-,TRBJ1-6,-,CASSQRRNNSPLHF,TGTGCCAGCAGCCAGCGCAGGAATAATTCACCCCTCCACTTT
TRBV19,-,TRBJ1-5,TRBD1,CASSSTDRGALHNQPQHF,TGTGCCAGTAGTAGCACTGACAGGGGAGCCTTACACAATCAGCCCCAGCATTTT
TRBV28,few,TRBJ1-2,TRBD1,CASGDRGLGGYTF,TGTGCCAGCGGGGACAGGGGGTTAGGGGGCTACACCTTC
TRBV30,-,TRBJ1-6,-,CAWRNRRSSYNSPLHF,TGTGCCTGGAGGAACAGGAGAAGCTCCTATAATTCACCCCTCCACTTT
TRBV19,-,TRBJ2-7,TRBD2,CASSFLAGYSYEQYF,TGTGCCAGTAGTTTCCTAGCGGGGTATTCCTACGAGCAGTACTTC
TRBV7-7,-,TRBJ2-5,TRBD1,CASSLGEWTGNQETQYF,TGTGCCAGCAGCTTAGGGGAATGGACAGGCAATCAAGAGACCCAGTACTTC
TRBV30,-,TRBJ1-5,-,CAWGYSNQPQHF,TGTGCCTGGGGTTATAGCAATCAGCCCCAGCATTTT
TRBV6-2/TRBV6-3,-,TRBJ2-3,-,CASSYRDFTDTQYF,TGTGCCAGCAGTTACCGGGACTTCACAGATACGCAGTATTTT
TRBV6-4,once,TRBJ2-1,-,CASSDTGTYNEQFF,TGTGCCAGCAGTGACACGGGGACCTACAATGAGCAGTTCTTC
TRBV4-1,-,TRBJ1-1,-,CASSQAMNTEAFF,TGCGCCAGCAGCCAAGCCATGAACACTGAAGCTTTCTTT